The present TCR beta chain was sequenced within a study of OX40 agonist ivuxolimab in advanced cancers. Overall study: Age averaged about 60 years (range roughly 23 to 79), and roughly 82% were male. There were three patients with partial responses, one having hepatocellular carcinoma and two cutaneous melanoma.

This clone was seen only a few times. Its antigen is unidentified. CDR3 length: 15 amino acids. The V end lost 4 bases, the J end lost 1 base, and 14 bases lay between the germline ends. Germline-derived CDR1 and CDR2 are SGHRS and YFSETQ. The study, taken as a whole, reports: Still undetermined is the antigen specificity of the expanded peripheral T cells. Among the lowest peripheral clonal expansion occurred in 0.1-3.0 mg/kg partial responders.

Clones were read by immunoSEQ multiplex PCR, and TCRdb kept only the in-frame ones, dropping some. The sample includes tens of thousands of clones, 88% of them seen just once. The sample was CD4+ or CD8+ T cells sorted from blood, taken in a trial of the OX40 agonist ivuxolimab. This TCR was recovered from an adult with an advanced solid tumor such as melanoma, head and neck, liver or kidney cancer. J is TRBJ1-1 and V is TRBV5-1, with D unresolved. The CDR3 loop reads CASSPEAASNTEAFF. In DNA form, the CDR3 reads TGCGCCAGCAGCCCCGAAGCAGCCTCGAACACTGAAGCTTTCTTT.